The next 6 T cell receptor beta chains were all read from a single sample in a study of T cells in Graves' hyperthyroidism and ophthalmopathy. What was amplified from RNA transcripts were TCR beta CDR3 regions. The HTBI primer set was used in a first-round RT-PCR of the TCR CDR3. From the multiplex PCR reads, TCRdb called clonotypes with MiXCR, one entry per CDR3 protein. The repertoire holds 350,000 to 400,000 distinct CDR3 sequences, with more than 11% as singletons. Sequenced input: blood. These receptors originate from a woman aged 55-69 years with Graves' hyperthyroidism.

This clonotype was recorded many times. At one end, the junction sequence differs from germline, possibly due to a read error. CDR3 sequence: CSFEGDSYFKNTEAFF. Written as DNA, the CDR3 is TGCAGCTTTGAGGGGGACAGCTATTTTAAGAACACTGAAGCTTTCTTT. The chain combines TRBV29-1 with TRBJ1-1; TRBD1 aligns across 7 bases. Germline-derived CDR1 and CDR2 are SQVTM and ANQGSEA. The CDR3 extends over 16 amino acids.

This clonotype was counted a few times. The CDR3 loop reads CSVETGLFQETQYF. In DNA form, the CDR3 reads TGCAGCGTTGAAACGGGACTCTTCCAAGAGACCCAGTACTTC. The chain carries TRBV29-1 and TRBJ2-5; D may be TRBD2 (6 bases). Trimming stripped 2 bases from V and 1 base from J, with 11 bases between. CDR3 length equals 14 residues. Germline loops: CDR1 SQVTM, CDR2 ANQGSEA.

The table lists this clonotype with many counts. CDR3 amino acids: CAWSKQENTEAFF. DNA of the CDR3: TGTGCCTGGAGTAAACAGGAGAACACTGAAGCTTTCTTT. V usage is TRBV30 and J usage is TRBJ1-1, with D perhaps TRBD1 (5 bases). Per the germline V gene, CDR1 is GTSNPN and CDR2 is SVGIG (reference sequence). V lost 2 bases to trimming and J lost 1 base, with 8 bases between them. CDR3 length: 13 residues.

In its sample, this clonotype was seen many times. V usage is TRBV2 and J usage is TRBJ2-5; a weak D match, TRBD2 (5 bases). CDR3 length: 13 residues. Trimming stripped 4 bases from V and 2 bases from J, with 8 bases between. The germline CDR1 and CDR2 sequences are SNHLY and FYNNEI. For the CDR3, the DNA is TGTGCCAGCAGTGTGACTATTCAAGAGACCCAGTACTTC. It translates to CASSVTIQETQYF.

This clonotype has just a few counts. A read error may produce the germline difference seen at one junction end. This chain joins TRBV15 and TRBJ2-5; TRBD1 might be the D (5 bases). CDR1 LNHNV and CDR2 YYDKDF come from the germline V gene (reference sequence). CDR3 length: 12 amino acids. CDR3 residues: CATSRDGAGWDF. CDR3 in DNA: TGTGCCACCAGCAGAGATGGGGCAGGGTGGGACTTC.

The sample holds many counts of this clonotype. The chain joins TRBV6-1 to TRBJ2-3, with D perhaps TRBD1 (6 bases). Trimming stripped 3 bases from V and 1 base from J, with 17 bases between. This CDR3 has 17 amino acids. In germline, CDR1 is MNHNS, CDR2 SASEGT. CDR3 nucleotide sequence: TGTGCCAGCAGTGATATAGAACAGGGAAGTGGCACAGATACGCAGTATTTT. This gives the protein CASSDIEQGSGTDTQYF.